This paragraph covers one TCR beta chain sequence. The entry originates in a study of T cell changes during pregnancy in multiple sclerosis. CDR3 length: 13 amino acids. Germline-derived CDR1 and CDR2 are SGHVS and FQNEAQ. Trimming shortened V by 3 bases and J by 1 base, and 6 bases separated the two germline ends. Libraries were prepared by immunoSEQ multiplex PCR; TCRdb keeps only in-frame clonotypes and omits some of them. The top ten hold 0.5% to 0.7% of the sample, which has around 51,000 clones, roughly 92% seen once. The rearrangement joins TRBV7-8 to TRBJ1-1; the D is unclear. The material sequenced was CD4+ T cells from peripheral blood mononuclear cells, taken in the second trimester of pregnancy. The source is a female donor with multiple sclerosis, enrolled in a pregnancy study. The CDR3 DNA follows: TGTGCCAGCAGCTTTAATCCGAACACTGAAGCTTTCTTT. This codes for CASSFNPNTEAFF.